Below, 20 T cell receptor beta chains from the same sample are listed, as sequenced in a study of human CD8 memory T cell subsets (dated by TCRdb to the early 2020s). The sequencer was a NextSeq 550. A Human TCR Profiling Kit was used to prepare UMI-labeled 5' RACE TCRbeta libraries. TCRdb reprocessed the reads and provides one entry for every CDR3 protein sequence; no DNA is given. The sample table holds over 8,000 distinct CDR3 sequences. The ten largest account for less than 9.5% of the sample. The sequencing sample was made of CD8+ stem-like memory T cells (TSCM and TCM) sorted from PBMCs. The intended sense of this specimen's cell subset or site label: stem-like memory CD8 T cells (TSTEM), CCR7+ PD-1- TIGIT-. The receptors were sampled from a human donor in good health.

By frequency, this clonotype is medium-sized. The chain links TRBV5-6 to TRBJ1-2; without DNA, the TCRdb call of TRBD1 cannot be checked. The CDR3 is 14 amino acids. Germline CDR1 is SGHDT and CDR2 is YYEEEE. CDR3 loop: CASRPGKEIYGYTF. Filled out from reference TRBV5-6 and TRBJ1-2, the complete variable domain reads DAGVTQSPTHLIKTRGQQVTLRCSPKSGHDTVSWYQQALGQGPQFIFQYYEEEERQRGNFPDRFSGHQFPNYSSELNVNALLLGDSALYLCASRPGKEIYGYTFGSGTRLTVV.

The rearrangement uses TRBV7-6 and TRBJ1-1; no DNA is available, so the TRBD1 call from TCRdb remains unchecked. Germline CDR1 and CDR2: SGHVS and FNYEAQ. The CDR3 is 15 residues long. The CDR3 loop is CASSLNAGTNTEAFF.

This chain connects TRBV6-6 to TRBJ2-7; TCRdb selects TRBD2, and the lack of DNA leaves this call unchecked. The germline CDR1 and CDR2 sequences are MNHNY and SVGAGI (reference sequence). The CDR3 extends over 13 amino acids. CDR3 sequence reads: CASTEGTTYEQYF.

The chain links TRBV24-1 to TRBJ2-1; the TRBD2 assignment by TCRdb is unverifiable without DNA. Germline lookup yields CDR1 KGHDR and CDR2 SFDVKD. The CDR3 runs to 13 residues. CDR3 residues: CATSELAYNEQFF.

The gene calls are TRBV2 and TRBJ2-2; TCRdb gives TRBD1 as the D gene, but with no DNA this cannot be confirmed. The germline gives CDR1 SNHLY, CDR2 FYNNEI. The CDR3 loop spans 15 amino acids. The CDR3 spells CASSETQGSHGELFF.

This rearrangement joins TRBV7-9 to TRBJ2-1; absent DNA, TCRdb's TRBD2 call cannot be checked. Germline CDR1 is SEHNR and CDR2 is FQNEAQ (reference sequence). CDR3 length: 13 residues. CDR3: CASSFPGGHEQFF. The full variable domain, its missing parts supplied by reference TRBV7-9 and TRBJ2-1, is DTGVSQNPRHKITKRGQNVTFRCDPISEHNRLYWYRQTLGQGPEFLTYFQNEAQLEKSRLLSDRFSAERPKGSFSTLEIQRTEQGDSAMYLCASSFPGGHEQFFGPGTRLTVL.

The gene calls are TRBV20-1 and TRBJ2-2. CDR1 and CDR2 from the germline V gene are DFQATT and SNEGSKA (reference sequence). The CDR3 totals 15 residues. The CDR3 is CSASIGGPNTGELFF.

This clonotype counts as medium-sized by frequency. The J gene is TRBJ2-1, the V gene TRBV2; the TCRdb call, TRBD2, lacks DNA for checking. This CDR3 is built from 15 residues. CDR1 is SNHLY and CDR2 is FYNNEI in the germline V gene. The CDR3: CASSGGTSLVNEQFF.

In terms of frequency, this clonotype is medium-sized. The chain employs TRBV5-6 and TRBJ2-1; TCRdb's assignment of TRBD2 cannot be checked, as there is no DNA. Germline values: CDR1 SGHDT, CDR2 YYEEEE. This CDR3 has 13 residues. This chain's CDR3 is CASSYGSANEQFF.

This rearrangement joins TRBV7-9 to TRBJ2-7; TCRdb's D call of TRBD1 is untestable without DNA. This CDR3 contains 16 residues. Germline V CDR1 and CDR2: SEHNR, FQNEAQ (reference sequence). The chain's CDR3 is CASSSSGSGPPYEQYF.

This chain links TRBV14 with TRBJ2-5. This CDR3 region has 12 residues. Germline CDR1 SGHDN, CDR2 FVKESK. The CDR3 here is CASSQWQETQYF.

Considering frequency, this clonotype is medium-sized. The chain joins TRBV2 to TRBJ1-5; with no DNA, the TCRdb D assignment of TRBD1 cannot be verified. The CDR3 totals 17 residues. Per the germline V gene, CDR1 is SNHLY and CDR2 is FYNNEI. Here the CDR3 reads CASSEGTGIGSNQPQHF.

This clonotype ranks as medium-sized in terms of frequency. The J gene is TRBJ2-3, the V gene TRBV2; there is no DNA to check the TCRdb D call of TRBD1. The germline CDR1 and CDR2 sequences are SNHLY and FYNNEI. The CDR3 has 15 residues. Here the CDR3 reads CASSELDSSTDTQYF.

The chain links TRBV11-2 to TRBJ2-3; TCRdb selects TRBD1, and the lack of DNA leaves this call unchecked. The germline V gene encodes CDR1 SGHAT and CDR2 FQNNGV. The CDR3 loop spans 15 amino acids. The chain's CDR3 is CASSWRGRNSDTQYF.

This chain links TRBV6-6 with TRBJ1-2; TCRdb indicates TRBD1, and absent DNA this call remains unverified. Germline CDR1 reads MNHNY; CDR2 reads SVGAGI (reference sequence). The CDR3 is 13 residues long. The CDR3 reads CASSTGGAGGYTF.

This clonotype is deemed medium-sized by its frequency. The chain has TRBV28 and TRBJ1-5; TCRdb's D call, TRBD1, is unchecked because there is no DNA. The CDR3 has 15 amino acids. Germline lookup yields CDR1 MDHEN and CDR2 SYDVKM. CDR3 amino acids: CASSPTGQSNQPQHF.

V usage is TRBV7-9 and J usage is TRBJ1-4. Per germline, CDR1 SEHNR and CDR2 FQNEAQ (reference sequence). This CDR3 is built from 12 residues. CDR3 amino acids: CASSLASEKLFF.

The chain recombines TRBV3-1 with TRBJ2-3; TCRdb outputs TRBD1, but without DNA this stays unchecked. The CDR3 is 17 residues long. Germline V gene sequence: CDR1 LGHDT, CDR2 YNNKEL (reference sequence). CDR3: CASSQEPQGEDTDTQYF.

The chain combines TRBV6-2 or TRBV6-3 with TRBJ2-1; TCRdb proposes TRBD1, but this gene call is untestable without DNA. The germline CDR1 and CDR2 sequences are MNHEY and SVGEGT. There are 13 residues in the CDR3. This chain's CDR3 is CASTGQGSNEQFF.

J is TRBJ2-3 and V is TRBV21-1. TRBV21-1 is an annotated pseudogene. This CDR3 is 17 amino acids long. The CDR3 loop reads CASSKGFEGPSTDTQYF.